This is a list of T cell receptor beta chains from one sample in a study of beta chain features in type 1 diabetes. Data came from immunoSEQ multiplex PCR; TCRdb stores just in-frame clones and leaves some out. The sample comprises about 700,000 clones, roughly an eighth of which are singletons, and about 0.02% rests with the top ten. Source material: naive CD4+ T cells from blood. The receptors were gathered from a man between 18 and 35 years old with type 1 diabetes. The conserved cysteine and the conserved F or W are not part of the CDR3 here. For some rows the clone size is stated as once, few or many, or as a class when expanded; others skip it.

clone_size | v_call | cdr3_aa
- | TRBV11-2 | ASTGGNEQF
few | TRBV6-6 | ASSSQLTQY
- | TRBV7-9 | ASSSDGRDKNYGYT
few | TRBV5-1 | ASSSGGPISTDTQY
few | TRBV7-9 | ASSLKGALLNEQF
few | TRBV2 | ASSSQYQETQY
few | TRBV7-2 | ASSLSRGEQF
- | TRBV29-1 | SASDRDQPQH
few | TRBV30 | AWSPRGNIQY
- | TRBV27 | ASSRGGDTQY
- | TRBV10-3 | AISGTGGTTDTQY
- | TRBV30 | AWSAGDTIY
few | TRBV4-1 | ASSQRAATGEKLF
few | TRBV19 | ASSPLMDFLPETQY
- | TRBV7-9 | ASSLGQGANQPQH
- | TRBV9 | ASSVASGDPTYEQY
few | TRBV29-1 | SVHTGGGPYT
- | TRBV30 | AWSVRRISRDTQY
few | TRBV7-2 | ASSLRADSGNTIY
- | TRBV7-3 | ASSPPRGEHHNEQF
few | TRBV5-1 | ASYGQGPKPSYNEQF
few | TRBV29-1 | SVGAGWGTDTQY
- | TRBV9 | ASSVEGAANTGELF